This TCR beta chain was identified in a study of T cells in localized non-small cell lung cancer. Findings and limits, study-wide: Among the tissues sampled, uninvolved adjacent lung had the highest T cell clonality, above tumor.

Only in-frame clones appear in the TCRdb table, and some are missing; sequencing was by immunoSEQ multiplex PCR. The sample has some 52,000 clones; around 86% are singletons. This clone was picked up a small number of times. The antigen is unknown. This CDR3 contains 14 residues. The V end was cut by 2 bases, the J end by 2 bases, with 9 bases between. The sequencing here drew on peripheral blood, taken before any cancer treatment. This TCR was recovered from a male donor older than 55 with stage III squamous cell lung carcinoma. The chain links TRBV23-1 to TRBJ1-2; D is unclear. TRBV23-1 is an ORF; its function is uncertain. As DNA, the CDR3 is TGCGCCAGCAGTCAAAGTAAACGAAACTATGGCTACACCTTC. Translation: CASSQSKRNYGYTF.